This is a list of T cell receptor beta chains from one sample in a study of vaccination effects on CD4 cells after COVID-19. These receptors are not linked to any known antigen. Repertoires were generated with immunoSEQ multiplex PCR, while TCRdb's copy carries only in-frame clones and drops some. The profile covers tens of thousands of clones, with around 76% appearing a single time and around 2.8% taken by the ten largest. The sequencing used CD4+ T cells from PBMCs cultured with HCoV-NL63 spike peptides, collected before COVID-19 vaccination. The origin of the receptors is a human donor who received a COVID-19 vaccine. The CDR3 runs from the conserved cysteine through the conserved F or W. The D gene is left open where the match is weak. A clone size is listed for some rows: how often the clone was seen (once, few, many), or a class if it is expanded.

>-|TRBJ2-3|-|TRBV24-1
CATSDLRAPGDTQYF
TGTGCCACCAGTGATTTGAGGGCGCCCGGAGATACGCAGTATTTT
>-|TRBJ1-6|-|TRBV2
CASSEGTKISPLHF
TGTGCCAGCAGTGAGGGGACAAAGATTTCACCCCTCCACTTT
>-|TRBJ1-6|few|TRBV28
CASSILQSSYNSPLHF
TGTGCCAGCAGTATCCTACAGAGCTCCTATAATTCACCCCTCCACTTT
>TRBD2|TRBJ2-1|-|TRBV7-9
CASSFSGGGSYNEQFF
TGTGCCAGCAGCTTTAGCGGGGGGGGGTCATACAATGAGCAGTTCTTC
>-|TRBJ2-2|-|TRBV30
CAWSVYRETGELFF
TGTGCCTGGAGTGTATACAGGGAAACCGGGGAGCTGTTTTTT
>TRBD1|TRBJ2-1|-|TRBV2
CASSVTGQGVGEQFF
TGTGCCAGCAGTGTTACAGGACAGGGGGTAGGTGAGCAGTTCTTC
>TRBD2|TRBJ2-1|few|TRBV24-1
CATSDYSGGAGNEQFF
TGTGCCACCAGTGATTATAGCGGGGGGGCAGGGAATGAGCAGTTCTTC
>-|TRBJ1-2|once|TRBV10-3
CAILGGLGHGYTF
TGTGCCATCCTTGGAGGATTGGGACATGGCTACACCTTC
>TRBD1|TRBJ1-3|-|TRBV2
CASSATGGTGNTIYF
TGTGCCAGCAGTGCGACAGGGGGGACTGGAAACACCATATATTTT
>-|TRBJ2-1|-|TRBV5-1
CASSVTSLYEQFF
TGCGCCAGCAGCGTGACTAGTTTGTATGAGCAGTTCTTC
>TRBD1|TRBJ1-2|-|TRBV6-5
CASSKQGDIVYGYTF
TGTGCCAGCAGTAAACAGGGGGATATCGTCTATGGCTACACCTTC
>-|TRBJ2-1|-|TRBV5-1
CASVPLPSYNEQFF
TGCGCCAGCGTGCCGCTACCATCCTACAATGAGCAGTTCTTC
>TRBD1|TRBJ1-6|few|TRBV7-8
CASSQWTGSNSPLHF
TGTGCCAGCAGCCAGTGGACAGGGAGCAATTCACCCCTCCACTTT
>TRBD1|TRBJ1-6|-|TRBV11-2
CASSLVPDRDSPLHF
TGTGCCAGCAGCTTAGTCCCCGACAGGGATTCACCCCTCCACTTT
>TRBD1|TRBJ1-1|few|TRBV7-9
CASSGGQGLNTEAFF
TGTGCCAGCAGCGGAGGACAGGGATTGAACACTGAAGCTTTCTTT
>-|TRBJ2-3|-|TRBV5-1
CASSFRGGSTDTQYF
TGCGCCAGCAGCTTTAGAGGGGGTTCCACAGATACGCAGTATTTT
>-|TRBJ1-1|few|TRBV28
CASSGRRGATEAFF
TGTGCCAGCAGTGGGAGGAGAGGGGCCACTGAAGCTTTCTTT
>-|TRBJ1-2|-|TRBV7-2
CASSLDLYGYTF
TGTGCCAGCAGCTTAGATCTGTATGGCTACACCTTC
>TRBD1|TRBJ1-5|-|TRBV9
CASSAGQAVNQPQHF
TGTGCCAGCAGCGCAGGACAGGCCGTTAATCAGCCCCAGCATTTT
>-|TRBJ1-5|-|TRBV5-1
CASSREPGRSNQPQHF
TGCGCCAGCAGCCGGGAACCGGGTCGGAGCAATCAGCCCCAGCATTTT
>TRBD1|TRBJ2-5|-|TRBV2
CASRGTVQETQYF
TGTGCCAGCCGAGGGACAGTCCAAGAGACCCAGTACTTC
>-|TRBJ2-2|few|TRBV5-1
CASSLLQNTGELFF
TGCGCCAGCAGCTTGTTACAGAACACCGGGGAGCTGTTTTTT
>TRBD1|TRBJ1-2|-|TRBV7-9
CASSQSGTGGGYTF
TGTGCCAGCAGCCAGAGCGGGACAGGGGGTGGCTACACCTTC
>-|TRBJ1-2|-|TRBV28
CASRGPNPEGYTF
TGTGCCAGCAGGGGACCTAATCCTGAAGGCTACACCTTC
>TRBD1|TRBJ1-1|-|TRBV27
CASSSGQAIMNTEAFF
TGTGCCAGCAGTTCGGGACAGGCGATCATGAACACTGAAGCTTTCTTT
>TRBD1|TRBJ1-2|few|TRBV7-3
CASSPGTGYGYTF
TGTGCCAGCAGCCCCGGGACAGGGTATGGCTACACCTTC
>-|TRBJ2-3|-|TRBV30
CAWSVAEDTQYF
TGTGCCTGGAGTGTAGCAGAAGATACGCAGTATTTT
>TRBD2|TRBJ2-3|once|TRBV29-1
CSVVSSGVTDTQYF
TGCAGCGTTGTGTCGAGCGGGGTCACAGATACGCAGTATTTT
>-|TRBJ1-1|-|TRBV6-5
CASRQGTEAFF
TGTGCCAGCCGCCAGGGTACTGAAGCTTTCTTT
>TRBD2|TRBJ2-5|-|TRBV4-1
CASSQGRTSGQETQYF
TGCGCCAGCAGCCAAGGCCGGACTAGCGGCCAAGAGACCCAGTACTTC
>-|TRBJ2-5|-|TRBV7-2
CASSLSPLETQYF
TGTGCCAGCAGCCTCTCCCCGCTCGAGACCCAGTACTTC
>-|TRBJ1-1|few|TRBV3-1/TRBV3-2
CASSPQASTEAFF
TGTGCCAGCAGCCCGCAGGCGTCCACTGAAGCTTTCTTT
>-|TRBJ2-2|-|TRBV9
CASSWTAHSGELFF
TGTGCCAGCAGTTGGACAGCCCACTCCGGGGAGCTGTTTTTT
>-|TRBJ1-1|few|TRBV5-1
CASSLAEGPTEAFF
TGCGCCAGCAGCTTGGCCGAGGGGCCCACTGAAGCTTTCTTT
>-|TRBJ2-1|-|TRBV5-1
CASSLAVGNEQFF
TGCGCCAGCAGCTTGGCAGTGGGGAATGAGCAGTTCTTC
>-|TRBJ2-5|-|TRBV19
CASKRIAGANQETQYF
TGTGCCAGTAAGCGCATTGCGGGGGCGAACCAAGAGACCCAGTACTTC
>-|TRBJ1-2|-|TRBV18
CASSPDNYGYTF
TGTGCCAGCTCACCGGACAACTATGGCTACACCTTC
>-|TRBJ2-3|few|TRBV3-1/TRBV3-2
CASSSMAHPYNTDTQYF
TGTGCCAGCAGCTCAATGGCACACCCCTATAACACAGATACGCAGTATTTT
>-|TRBJ1-5|-|TRBV6-2/TRBV6-3
CASSYTGNQPQHF
TGTGCCAGCAGTTACACGGGGAACCAGCCCCAGCATTTT
>-|TRBJ1-3|-|TRBV18
CASSPGTGNSGNTIYF
TGTGCCAGCTCACCCGGCACAGGAAACTCTGGAAACACCATATATTTT
>-|TRBJ1-1|-|TRBV19
CASSIGQGWNTEAFF
TGTGCCAGTAGTATAGGCCAGGGATGGAACACTGAAGCTTTCTTT
>TRBD2|TRBJ2-3|-|TRBV7-9
CASSLASGGRGGTDTQYF
TGTGCCAGCAGCTTAGCTAGCGGGGGACGCGGGGGCACAGATACGCAGTATTTT
>TRBD1|TRBJ2-2|few|TRBV6-2/TRBV6-3
CASSYLGQGTGELFF
TGTGCCAGCAGTTACCTCGGACAGGGAACCGGGGAGCTGTTTTTT
>TRBD1|TRBJ1-2|few|TRBV24-1
CATSDPGTDYGYTF
TGTGCCACCAGTGACCCAGGGACAGACTATGGCTACACCTTC
>-|TRBJ2-6|once|TRBV7-3
CASSLGSSGANVLTF
TGTGCCAGCAGCTTGGGGTCCTCTGGGGCCAACGTCCTGACTTTC
>-|TRBJ2-2|-|TRBV3-1/TRBV3-2
CASSQQGSNTGELFF
TGTGCCAGCAGCCAGCAGGGCTCCAACACCGGGGAGCTGTTTTTT
>-|TRBJ2-5|-|TRBV11-2
CASSLELPGGETQYF
TGTGCCAGCAGCTTAGAACTGCCCGGAGGCGAGACCCAGTACTTC
>TRBD1|TRBJ2-5|-|TRBV24-1
CATSDPQGAGETQYF
TGTGCCACCAGTGACCCACAGGGGGCCGGGGAGACCCAGTACTTC
>-|TRBJ2-2|-|TRBV29-1
CSVDGENTGELFF
TGCAGCGTTGACGGTGAGAACACCGGGGAGCTGTTTTTT
>-|TRBJ1-1|few|TRBV3-1/TRBV3-2
CASSPTRGTSYTEAFF
TGTGCCAGCAGCCCCACGAGAGGGACATCTTACACTGAAGCTTTCTTT
>TRBD2|TRBJ2-3|-|TRBV5-8
CASPQGLAGFSSTDTQYF
TGTGCCAGCCCCCAGGGGCTAGCGGGGTTTTCTAGCACAGATACGCAGTATTTT
>-|TRBJ2-5|-|TRBV24-1
CATSDSPHGADVGETQYF
TGTGCCACCAGTGATTCCCCCCACGGCGCGGATGTAGGAGAGACCCAGTACTTC
>TRBD2|TRBJ2-3|-|TRBV24-1
CATSDPGTSGGVDTQYF
TGTGCCACCAGTGATCCAGGGACTAGCGGGGGGGTCGATACGCAGTATTTT
>TRBD1|TRBJ1-1|-|TRBV18
CASSQGALVTEAFF
TGTGCCAGCTCACAGGGGGCATTAGTCACTGAAGCTTTCTTT
>-|TRBJ2-1|-|TRBV19
CASTPTGRVGNEQFF
TGTGCCAGTACTCCGACAGGGAGGGTGGGAAATGAGCAGTTCTTC
>-|TRBJ1-2|few|TRBV6-6
CASSYTGEYGYTF
TGTGCCAGCAGTTACACAGGAGAATATGGCTACACCTTC
>-|TRBJ2-5|-|TRBV6-2/TRBV6-3
CASSRGFQGAETQYF
TGTGCCAGCAGTCGGGGGTTCCAAGGGGCAGAGACCCAGTACTTC
>TRBD1|TRBJ2-3|-|TRBV3-1/TRBV3-2
CASSQGSDRGPSDTQYF
TGTGCCAGCAGCCAAGGCTCGGACAGGGGGCCCTCAGATACGCAGTATTTT
>-|TRBJ2-6|-|TRBV6-5
CASTRGSGANVLTF
TGTGCCAGCACTAGGGGAAGTGGGGCCAACGTCCTGACTTTC